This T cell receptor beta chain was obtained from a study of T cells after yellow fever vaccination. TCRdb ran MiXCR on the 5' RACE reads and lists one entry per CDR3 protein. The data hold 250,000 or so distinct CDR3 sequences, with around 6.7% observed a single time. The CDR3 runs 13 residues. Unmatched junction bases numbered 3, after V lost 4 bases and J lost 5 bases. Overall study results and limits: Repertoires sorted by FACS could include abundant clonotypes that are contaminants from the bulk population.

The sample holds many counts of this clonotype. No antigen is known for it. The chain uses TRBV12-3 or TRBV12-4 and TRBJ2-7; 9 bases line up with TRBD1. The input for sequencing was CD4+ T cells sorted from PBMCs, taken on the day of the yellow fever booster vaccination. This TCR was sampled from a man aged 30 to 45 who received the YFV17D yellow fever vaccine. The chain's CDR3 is CASSSGQGNEQYF. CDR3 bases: TGTGCCAGCAGTTCGGGACAGGGAAACGAGCAGTACTTC.